One sample yielded the 17 T cell receptor beta chains listed below, sequenced in a study of blood T cell repertoires in COVID-19 (dated by TCRdb to 2019 to 2021). The library was generated by the immunoSEQ multiplex PCR assay. Here the immuneACCESS table is served through TCRdb, limited to in-frame sequences with V and J called. Missing clones are a known gap in these copies; in checked studies unresolved V genes cover under half, and the rest lacks a known reason. This sample lists about 180,000 clones; roughly 90% were detected once. The ten largest clones take up around 21% of the sample. Sample: peripheral blood. These receptors were taken from a man aged 65 to 79 with active or convalescent COVID-19.

V and J are TRBV11-2 and TRBJ1-4, with D hard to call. Per the germline V gene, CDR1 is SGHAT and CDR2 is FQNNGV. Trimming took 6 bases from V and 12 from J, leaving 17 bases between them. The CDR3 length is 13 residues. The chain's CDR3 is CASRPSGGKELFF. CDR3 coding DNA: TGTGCCAGCAGACCCTCGGGAGGGAAGGAACTGTTTTTT.

This rearrangement joins TRBV10-3 to TRBJ1-1; TRBD1 matches 8 bases. The CDR3 spans 14 residues. Trimming took 6 bases from V and 0 from J; bases not matched to a gene: 3. CDR1 and CDR2 from the germline V gene are ENHRY and SYGVKD. DNA for the CDR3: TGTGCCATCAGCAGACAGGGGATGAACACTGAAGCTTTCTTT. As protein: CAISRQGMNTEAFF.

Here the CDR3 DNA reads TGTGCCAGCAACCCCAGGGACAGCCTAAATCAGCCCCAGCATTTT. This sequence encodes CASNPRDSLNQPQHF. The rearrangement joins TRBV28 to TRBJ1-5; 7 bases align to TRBD1. Trimming cost V 7 bases and J 4 bases; bases outside gene matches: 10. Germline loops: CDR1 MDHEN, CDR2 SYDVKM. The CDR3 covers 15 residues.

This chain uses TRBV7-2 with TRBJ2-1, with D tentatively TRBD1 (6 bases). Germline lookup yields CDR1 SGHTA and CDR2 FQGNSA. The V and J ends lost 5 bases and 4 bases respectively, with 9 bases between them. CDR3 length equals 13 residues. The CDR3 here is CASSRRGYNEQFF. The CDR3 DNA reads TGTGCCAGCAGCAGAAGGGGGTACAATGAGCAGTTCTTC. The full variable domain, completed using reference TRBV7-2 and TRBJ2-1, is GAGVSQSPSNKVTEKGKDVELRCDPISGHTALYWYRQSLGQGLEFLIYFQGNSAPDKSGLPSDRFSAERTGGSVSTLTIQRTQQEDSAVYLCASSRRGYNEQFFGPGTRLTVL.

The genes are TRBV6-1 and TRBJ2-3; D is perhaps TRBD1 (5 bases). Germline loops: CDR1 MNHNS, CDR2 SASEGT. Trimming cost V 3 bases and J 2 bases, with 15 bases left between them. This CDR3 contains 16 residues. This CDR3 reads CASSDKGHRPTDTQYF. The CDR3 bases are TGTGCCAGCAGTGACAAGGGCCACAGGCCCACAGATACGCAGTATTTT.

The chain joins TRBV10-2 to TRBJ1-4; D is unclear. With 3 bases removed from V and 3 bases from J, the gap between germline ends came to 11 bases. The CDR3 runs to 15 residues. CDR1 WSHSY and CDR2 SAAADI come from the germline V gene. This CDR3 is CASSEKRASNEKLFF. CDR3 DNA: TGCGCCAGCAGTGAAAAGAGGGCCTCTAATGAAAAACTGTTTTTT.

The chain is built from TRBV19 and TRBJ1-6; D is possibly TRBD1 (5 bases). V was trimmed by 4 bases and J by 7 bases, leaving 11 bases between them. Germline V CDR1 and CDR2: LNHDA, SQIVND (reference sequence). This CDR3 has 14 residues. The CDR3 region has the DNA TGTGCCAGTAGTACTGGGGCAGAAAATTCACCCCTCCACTTT. Its protein product is CASSTGAENSPLHF.

V and J are TRBV6-2 or TRBV6-3 and TRBJ2-6; D not certain. There are 14 residues in the CDR3. V was cut by 2 bases and J by 4 bases, with 6 bases left in between. CDR1 and CDR2 (germline): MNHEY, SVGEGT. CDR3 sequence: CASSYPVGANVLTF. CDR3 nucleotides: TGTGCCAGCAGTTACCCGGTCGGGGCCAACGTCCTGACTTTC.

The chain combines TRBV7-2 with TRBJ1-5; no clear D. This CDR3 is 14 amino acids long. Germline values: CDR1 SGHTA, CDR2 FQGNSA. Trimming took 2 bases from V and 0 from J, leaving 5 bases between them. The CDR3: CASSLRSSNQPQHF. The DNA for the CDR3 is TGTGCCAGCAGCTTAAGGAGTAGCAATCAGCCCCAGCATTTT. The full variable domain, its missing parts supplied by reference TRBV7-2 and TRBJ1-5, is GAGVSQSPSNKVTEKGKDVELRCDPISGHTALYWYRQSLGQGLEFLIYFQGNSAPDKSGLPSDRFSAERTGGSVSTLTIQRTQQEDSAVYLCASSLRSSNQPQHFGDGTRLSIL.

The chain combines TRBV5-1 with TRBJ2-1; 13 bases agree with TRBD2. The J segment lost 8 bases and the V segment lost 3 bases, leaving 8 bases of the junction unmatched. Per germline, CDR1 SGHRS and CDR2 YFSETQ. The CDR3 consists of 16 residues. CDR3 protein: CASSSGLAGVLDEQFF. The DNA for the CDR3 is TGCGCCAGCAGCTCCGGACTAGCGGGAGTTTTGGATGAGCAGTTCTTC.

This chain joins TRBV6-2 or TRBV6-3 and TRBJ1-2; D perhaps matches TRBD1 (5 bases). Trimming took off 5 bases at V and 8 bases at J, with 21 bases between the two ends. The CDR3 contains 15 residues. Germline loops: CDR1 MNHEY, CDR2 SVGEGT. The CDR3 DNA reads TGTGCCAGCAGTACCTCGGACATCCTGCCTAGAGGCTACACCTTC. This translates into CASSTSDILPRGYTF.

The V call is TRBV5-5, the J call TRBJ1-2, with 9 positions matching TRBD1. Trimming took 4 bases from V and 5 from J; bases not matched to a gene: 9. The CDR3 spans 15 residues. Germline V CDR1 and CDR2: SGHKS, YYEKEE (reference sequence). The CDR3 nucleotides read TGTGCCAGCAGCCTCGGACAGGGGCGAGGGTATGGCTACACCTTC. It specifies CASSLGQGRGYGYTF.

V is TRBV29-1 and J is TRBJ1-2, with TRBD1 identical over 8 bases. The CDR3 consists of 14 residues. The J segment lost 2 bases and the V segment lost 3 bases, leaving 5 bases of the junction unmatched. The germline gives CDR1 SQVTM, CDR2 ANQGSEA. The CDR3 sequence: CSVEHRGKNYGYTF. CDR3 in DNA: TGCAGCGTTGAGCACAGGGGGAAGAACTATGGCTACACCTTC.

A single count supports this clone. This chain uses TRBV7-9 with TRBJ1-2, with D perhaps matching TRBD1 (6 bases). V was shortened by 6 bases and J by 3 bases, with 11 bases between the two germline ends. CDR3 length: 13 residues. Germline lookup yields CDR1 SEHNR and CDR2 FQNEAQ (reference sequence). CDR3 sequence reads: CASRWGGDYGYTF. The CDR3 bases are TGTGCCAGCAGGTGGGGGGGCGACTATGGCTACACCTTC.

The V call is TRBV28, the J call TRBJ1-1, with D perhaps matching TRBD1 (5 bases). CDR3 length: 15 residues. Germline V gene lookup returns CDR1 MDHEN and CDR2 SYDVKM. Trimming shortened V by 6 bases and J by 1 base, and 15 bases separated the two germline ends. CDR3 DNA sequence: TGTGCCAGCAGCCCACCGGGGGAACCGAACACTGAAGCTTTCTTT. This gives the protein CASSPPGEPNTEAFF.

The chain couples TRBV14 to TRBJ1-1, with 10 bases identical to TRBD1. CDR3 size: 17 residues. The ends lost 1 base at V and 4 bases at J; junction bases unmatched: 9. Germline-derived CDR1 and CDR2 are SGHDN and FVKESK. The CDR3: CASSQAAAGTGVTEAFF. The CDR3 nucleotides read TGTGCCAGCAGCCAAGCGGCAGCAGGGACAGGGGTCACTGAAGCTTTCTTT.

The genes are TRBV27 and TRBJ1-4; D might be TRBD1 (6 bases). The V and J ends lost 5 bases and 6 bases respectively, with 13 bases between them. The CDR3 runs to 14 residues. The V gene's germline CDR1 is MNHEY and CDR2 SMNVEV (reference sequence). CDR3: CASSPRDNYEKLFF. CDR3 nucleotides: TGTGCCAGCAGTCCAAGGGACAACTATGAAAAACTGTTTTTT.